This TCR beta chain was observed in a study of blood T cell repertoires in COVID-19 (TCRdb year 2020). Describing the broader study: The collaborator samples originated in the United States, Italy and Spain and spanned the acute and convalescent phases of COVID-19. The prospective study material was composed of cDNA or gDNA derived from T cells, B-cell-depleted T cells, or PBMCs. Subjects who had been exposed to COVID-19, were actively infected with it, or had recovered from it provided the deeply sampled blood TCRbeta repertoires that made up the dataset. The repertoires were released in a freely available public database meant as a resource for research on the immune response to SARS-CoV-2. Samples were obtained from the ongoing ImmuneRACE study (first 160 participants) and from over a thousand subjects provided by 6 global collaborators. A de-identified subject ID, COVID-19 status, age in years and sex were almost always included in the sample metadata. Where HLA class I and class II types were available, the types were taken from metadata supplied by the sample provider, not from assay-based typing.

Concerning this clone: Its target antigen remains unknown. Base qualities are missing; no much larger clone stands one base away.

Including cysteine and phenylalanine, the CDR3 has 15 amino acids. The kept DNA is CDR3 alone, 45 bases in frame from the first base. At the junction V is shortened by 3 bases and J by 4 bases; bases outside the gene matches: 7. CDR1 is given as SGHDN and CDR2 as FVKESK, both from the germline V gene. Samples from volunteer blood donors who had recovered from COVID-19 were contributed by a second Seattle source. Each collaborating institution followed its own protocols to collect whole blood in K2EDTA tubes. For TCRbeta analysis, collaborators shipped samples in one of three forms: frozen whole blood, isolated PBMCs, or DNA extracted from either of those sample types. Overall study results and their limits: The quantity of clinical and demographic metadata differed by source and by participant and was supplied without curation.

The immunoSEQ Assay, a bias-controlled multiplex PCR, was used to amplify TCRbeta CDR3 regions from genomic DNA. In the paper's pipeline: The number of nucleated cells in each sample was estimated by amplification of reference gene primers within the assay. To quantify the absolute abundance of each unique TCRbeta CDR3 rearrangement, sequence reads were collapsed and filtered. Productive Simpson clonality was computed per sample as the square root of Simpson's diversity index over productive rearrangements. This is the immuneACCESS table as TCRdb keeps it, with only in-frame sequences that have V and J called. A part of the clones is gone; compared with another copy, unresolved V genes explain less than half, and the rest is unexplained. Clone size and the V and J calls come from that table; the DNA yielded D and trimming. The sample includes some 200,000 clones, with 84% observed a single time. The top ten clones comprise about 5.1% of the sample.

This receptor was taken from a woman in her fifties or sixties who had recovered from COVID-19. Sequencing was performed on peripheral blood. The chain was built from TRBV14 and TRBJ1-2; TRBD1 aligns with 8 central bases. The CDR3 sequence is CASSQGRGLFYGYTF. The bases read TGTGCCAGCAGCCAGGGCAGGGGGCTGTTCTATGGCTACACCTTC.